This TCR beta chain stems from a study of T cells in Graves' hyperthyroidism and ophthalmopathy. General study findings and limits: In blood, most of the thyroid clonotypes expanded above 0.001 were also present.

Among the patients, aged 18 to 65, hyperthyroidism was newly diagnosed and had lasted under 2 months. Exclusion of a patient resulted from uncontrolled infection, other autoimmune disease, pregnancy or lactation. This sample holds PBMCs from approximately 10 ml fresh peripheral blood. This clonotype has more than one count but fewer than ten. Its cognate antigen is unknown. It was RNA transcripts that yielded the amplified TCR beta CDR3 regions. Using the HTBI primer set, a first-round RT-PCR was run on the TCR CDR3. MiXCR, run by TCRdb on the multiplex PCR reads, gives a single entry per CDR3 protein. Here the sample spans some 770,000 distinct CDR3 sequences, 16% being singletons. This CDR3 has 15 residues. Germline CDR1 reads SGHKS; CDR2 reads YYEKEE (reference sequence). Trimming took off 4 bases at V and 0 bases at J, with 13 bases between the two ends.

Material: blood. The clonotype comes from a man between 18 and 29 years old with Graves' hyperthyroidism. This rearrangement joins TRBV5-5 to TRBJ1-1; D perhaps matches TRBD1 (6 bases). The CDR3 DNA reads as TGTGCCAGCAGCCACCCTAGGGGGATGAACACTGAAGCTTTCTTT. This sequence encodes CASSHPRGMNTEAFF.